A selection of T cell receptor beta chains follows, all from one sample in a study of blood T cell repertoires in COVID-19. Measured with immunoSEQ multiplex PCR; TCRdb has only the in-frame clones, and not every one. The sample consists of approximately 260,000 clones, 85% to 95% of them appearing once. The specimen was PBMCs or T cells enriched from blood (not recorded which). The receptors derive from a woman aged 18-35 years who had recovered from COVID-19. Both conserved end residues are part of each CDR3.

TRBJ1-2,TRBV11-2,CASSRIGRSSDNDGGYTF
TRBJ1-2,TRBV6-2/TRBV6-3,CASSQDRGTNYGYTF
TRBJ1-4,TRBV15,CATSDSGRGGLFF
TRBJ2-1,TRBV11-2,CASSPSPGAINEQFF
TRBJ1-1,TRBV5-1,CASSGPTASHEAFF
TRBJ2-3,TRBV13,CASSSMTSGLTDTQYF
TRBJ2-3,TRBV28,CASSCSAWGCTTDTQYF
TRBJ1-5,TRBV3-1/TRBV3-2,CASSHRGAGQPQHF
TRBJ1-2,TRBV18,CASSPQGANGYTF
TRBJ1-2,TRBV18,CASSPAEGPYYGYTF
TRBJ1-4,TRBV3-1/TRBV3-2,CASSQPPRGSGGEKLFF
TRBJ1-3,TRBV19,CASSTGTRLGNTIYF
TRBJ1-4,TRBV24-1,CATSDSKTGTEKLFF
TRBJ2-7,TRBV24-1,CATLKDYYTDSFYEQYF
TRBJ1-2,TRBV19,CASSIYDSPSTF
TRBJ1-2,TRBV3-1/TRBV3-2,CASSQDLGFNYGYTF
TRBJ1-6,TRBV28,CASSPPALVNSPLHF
TRBJ1-1,TRBV13,CASSLENEAAFF
TRBJ1-1,TRBV4-2,CASSQAGGNTEAFF
TRBJ2-4,TRBV6-5,CASSWVQGAKNIQYF
TRBJ1-2,TRBV10-3,CAISESNLWGRDYGYTF
TRBJ1-1,TRBV9,CASSMRQGASTEAFF
TRBJ1-2,TRBV28,CASSSPVRMRGTGPLGYTF
TRBJ1-1,TRBV7-6,CASSLLVQGAFDTEAFF
TRBJ2-5,TRBV7-2,CASSLSPVTQYF
TRBJ2-1,TRBV9,CASSPTGTSGYNEQFF
TRBJ2-3,TRBV29-1,CSVVAGADTQYF
TRBJ2-1,TRBV19,CASRSLAGPPLVVQFF
TRBJ1-2,TRBV19,CASSPATSRGPNYGYTF
TRBJ2-3,TRBV4-2,CASSVLGAGDTDTQYF
TRBJ1-3,TRBV10-3,CAIRTGTDTIYF
TRBJ1-2,TRBV7-9,CASSLNQGANYGYTF
TRBJ2-7,TRBV9,CASSVGGPGLYEQYF
TRBJ2-5,TRBV7-2,CASSLGPSGGQETQYF
TRBJ2-1,TRBV4-1,CASSQEGGTSSYNEQFF
TRBJ1-1,TRBV6-5,CASSRGQANTEAFF
TRBJ2-2,TRBV5-5,CASSFQGGTGELFF
TRBJ1-6,TRBV5-1,CASSLAGGSAGGNSPLHF
TRBJ2-1,TRBV9,CASSPLDTEQFF
TRBJ1-2,TRBV20-1,CSASLGDRGYGYTF
TRBJ1-1,TRBV28,CASRGGQLNTEAFF
TRBJ1-5,TRBV6-2/TRBV6-3,CASSYLGPGQGAGSNQPQHF
TRBJ2-3,TRBV10-3,CAISGGPTDTQYF
TRBJ1-6,TRBV5-5,CASSWDRGGSPLHF
TRBJ1-2,TRBV9,CASSGDRGRSKNGYTF
TRBJ1-4,TRBV15,CATSRDRPGSLQATNEKLFF
TRBJ2-2,TRBV19,CASTGQGKNGELFF
TRBJ1-2,TRBV12-3/TRBV12-4,CASATSYGYTF
TRBJ1-4,TRBV28,CASSLWGQGTEKLFF
TRBJ1-2,TRBV2,CASSEGGGAVYGYTF
TRBJ1-2,TRBV6-5,CASSRDRQWGYTF
TRBJ2-1,TRBV28,CASSESGHYNEQFF
TRBJ2-3,TRBV4-3,CASSLELADVTDTQYF